The present TCR beta chain was sequenced within a study of a mutant IDH1 vaccine in newly diagnosed glioma. Study summary: Patients underwent eight vaccinations, which took place in weeks 1, 3, 5, 7, 11, 15, 19 and 23. Vaccine administration was initiated 4-6 weeks following radiotherapy alone, or with temozolomide cycles.

About this clone: Its antigen is not identified.

Germline V CDR1 and CDR2: SGHTA, FQGNSA. The CDR3 extends over 18 amino acids. V gave up 2 bases and J gave up 0 bases, with 14 bases separating them. Stated time point: week 5, during vaccination. Each vaccine dose was 300 ug of mutant IDH1 20-mer peptide, with topical imiquimod. Sequenced by immunoSEQ multiplex PCR; TCRdb stores in-frame clones only, minus some. Altogether some 29,000 clones are present, approximately 86% being singletons, with the ten largest covering approximately 3.4%. The source material was peripheral blood mononuclear cells (PBMCs), sampled from a glioma patient whose treatment included an IDH1 peptide vaccine. The chain links TRBV7-2 to TRBJ2-6, with D tentatively TRBD2 (6 bases). This receptor was taken from a woman aged 35 to 49 with glioma. Some clones in this sample may be carry-over from other donors' samples. The CDR3 loop reads CASSLTYRTISGANVLTF. For the CDR3, the DNA is TGTGCCAGCAGCTTAACGTACAGGACTATCTCTGGGGCCAACGTCCTGACTTTC.